Given below is one T cell receptor (beta chain) in context. The sample is drawn from a study of tumor-infiltrating lymphocytes in primary liver carcinoma. Making TCR beta cDNA involved approximately 480 ng total RNA and a constant-region primer. Amplification in three nested multiplex PCR rounds with slightly modified ARM-PCR gave rise to TCR beta libraries. TRBV1-TRBV30 forward primers paired with a C-beta reverse primer drove the first two PCR rounds, about 11 cycles each. One entry per CDR3 protein, called by TCRdb with MiXCR from the multiplex PCR reads. Among about 310,000 distinct CDR3 sequences listed, 58% were seen once. CDR1 is MDHEN and CDR2 is SYDVKM in the germline V gene. The CDR3 is made up of 15 amino acids. The V and J ends lost 8 bases and 4 bases, in that order; junction bases with no gene match: 11. Unsorted whole blood yielded the blood RNA, and germline DNA was also extracted.

The chain combines TRBV28 with TRBJ2-3; 8 nucleotides match TRBD1. The receptor was isolated from a woman in her twenties or thirties with primary liver carcinoma and hepatitis B virus infection. Material for sequencing was peripheral blood. CDR3 coding DNA: TGTGCCAGCCGAACCCCAGGGGGCGCATCAGATACGCAGTATTTT. Translation gives CASRTPGGASDTQYF. The whole variable domain, filled in from reference TRBV28 and TRBJ2-3, reads DVKVTQSSRYLVKRTGEKVFLECVQDMDHENMFWYRQDPGLGLRLIYFSYDVKMKEKGDIPEGYSVSREKKERFSLILESASTNQTSMYLCASRTPGGASDTQYFGPGTRLTVL.